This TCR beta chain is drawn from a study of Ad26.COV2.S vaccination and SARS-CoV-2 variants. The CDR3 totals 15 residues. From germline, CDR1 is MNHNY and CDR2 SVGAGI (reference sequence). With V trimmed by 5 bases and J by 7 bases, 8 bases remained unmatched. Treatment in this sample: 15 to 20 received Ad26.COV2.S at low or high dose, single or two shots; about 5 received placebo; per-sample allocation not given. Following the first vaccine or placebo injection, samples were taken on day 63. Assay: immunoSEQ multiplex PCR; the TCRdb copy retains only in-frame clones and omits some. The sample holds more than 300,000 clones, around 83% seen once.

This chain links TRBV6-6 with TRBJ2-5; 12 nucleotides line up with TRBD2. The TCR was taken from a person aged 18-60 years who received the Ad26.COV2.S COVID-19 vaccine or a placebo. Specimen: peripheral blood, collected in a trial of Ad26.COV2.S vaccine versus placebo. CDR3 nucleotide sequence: TGTGCCAGCAGTCTTACTAGCGGGGGGTTGGGGACCCAGTACTTC. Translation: CASSLTSGGLGTQYF.